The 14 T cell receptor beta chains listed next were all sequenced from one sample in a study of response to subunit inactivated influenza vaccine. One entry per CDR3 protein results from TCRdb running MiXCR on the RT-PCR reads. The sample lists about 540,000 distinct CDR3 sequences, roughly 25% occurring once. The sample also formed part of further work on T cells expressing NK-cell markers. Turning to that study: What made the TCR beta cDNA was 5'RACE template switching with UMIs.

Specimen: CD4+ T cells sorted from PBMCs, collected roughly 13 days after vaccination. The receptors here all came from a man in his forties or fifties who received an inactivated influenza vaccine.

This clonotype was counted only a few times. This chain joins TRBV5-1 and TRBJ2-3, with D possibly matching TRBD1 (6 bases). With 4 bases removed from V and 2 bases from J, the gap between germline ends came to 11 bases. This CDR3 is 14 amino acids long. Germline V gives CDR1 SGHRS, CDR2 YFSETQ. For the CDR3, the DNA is TGCGCCAGCAGCACAGGACAGACCACAGATACGCAGTATTTT. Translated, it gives CASSTGQTTDTQYF.

CDR3 nucleotide sequence: TGTGCCAGCAGTCGCCTAGACAGGGGGCGCGTATTACAAGAGACCCAGTACTTC. Residues: CASSRLDRGRVLQETQYF. The chain carries TRBV27 and TRBJ2-5; 10 bases are a match to TRBD1. The CDR3 covers 18 residues. Germline V gene lookup returns CDR1 MNHEY and CDR2 SMNVEV (reference sequence). Trimming removed 5 bases from V and 2 bases from J; junction bases left unmatched: 14.

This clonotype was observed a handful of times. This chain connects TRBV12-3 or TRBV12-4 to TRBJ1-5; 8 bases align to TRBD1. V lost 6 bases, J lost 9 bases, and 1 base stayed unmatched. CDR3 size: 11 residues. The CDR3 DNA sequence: TGTGCCAGCAGCGACAGGGGGCCCCAGCATTTT. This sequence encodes CASSDRGPQHF.

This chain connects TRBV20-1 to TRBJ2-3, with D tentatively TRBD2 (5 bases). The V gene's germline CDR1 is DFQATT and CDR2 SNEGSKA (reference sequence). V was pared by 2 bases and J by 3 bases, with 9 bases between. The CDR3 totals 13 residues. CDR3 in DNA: TGCAGTGCTAGACGGGGAGTAACAGATACGCAGTATTTT. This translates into CSARRGVTDTQYF.

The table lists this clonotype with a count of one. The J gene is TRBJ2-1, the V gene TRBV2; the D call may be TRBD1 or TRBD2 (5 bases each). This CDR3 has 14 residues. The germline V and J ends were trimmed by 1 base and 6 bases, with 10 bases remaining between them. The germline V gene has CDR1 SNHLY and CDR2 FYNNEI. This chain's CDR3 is CASSEGGVGNEQFF. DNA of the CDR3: TGTGCCAGCAGTGAAGGAGGGGTGGGCAATGAGCAGTTCTTC.

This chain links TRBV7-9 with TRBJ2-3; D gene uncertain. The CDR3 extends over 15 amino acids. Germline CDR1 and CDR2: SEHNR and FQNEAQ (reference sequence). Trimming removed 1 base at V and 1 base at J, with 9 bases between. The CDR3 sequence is CASSLVLSRTDTQYF. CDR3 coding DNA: TGTGCCAGCAGCTTAGTGCTCTCACGCACAGATACGCAGTATTTT.

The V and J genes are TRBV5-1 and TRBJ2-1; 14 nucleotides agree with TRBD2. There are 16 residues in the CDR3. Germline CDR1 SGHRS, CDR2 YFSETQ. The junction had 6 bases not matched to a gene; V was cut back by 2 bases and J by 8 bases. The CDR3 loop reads CASSFRTSGGSDEQFF. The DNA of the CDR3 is TGCGCCAGCAGCTTTAGGACTAGCGGGGGGTCGGATGAGCAGTTCTTC.

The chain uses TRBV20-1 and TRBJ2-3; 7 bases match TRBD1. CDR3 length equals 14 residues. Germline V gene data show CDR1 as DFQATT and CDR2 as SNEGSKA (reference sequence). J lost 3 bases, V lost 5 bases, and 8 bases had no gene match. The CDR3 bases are TGCAGTGCTCGCCGACAGGGTTGGACAGATACGCAGTATTTT. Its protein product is CSARRQGWTDTQYF.

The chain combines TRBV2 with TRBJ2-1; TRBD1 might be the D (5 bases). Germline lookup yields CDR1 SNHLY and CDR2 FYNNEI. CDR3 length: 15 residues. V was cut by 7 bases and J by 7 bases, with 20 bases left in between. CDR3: CASNLDWVSGNEQFF. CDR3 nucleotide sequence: TGTGCCAGCAATCTGGATTGGGTATCAGGGAATGAGCAGTTCTTC.

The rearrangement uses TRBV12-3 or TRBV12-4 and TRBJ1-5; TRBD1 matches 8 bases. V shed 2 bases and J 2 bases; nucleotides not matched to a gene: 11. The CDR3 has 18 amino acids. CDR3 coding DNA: TGTGCCAGCAGTTTAACGGGACAGGAGGCTTGGGGCAATCAGCCCCAGCATTTT. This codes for CASSLTGQEAWGNQPQHF.

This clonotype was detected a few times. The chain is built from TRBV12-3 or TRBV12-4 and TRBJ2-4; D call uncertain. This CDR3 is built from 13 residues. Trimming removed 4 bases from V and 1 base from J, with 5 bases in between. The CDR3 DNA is TGTGCCAGCAGTTCCCGCGCCAAAAACATTCAGTACTTC. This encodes CASSSRAKNIQYF.

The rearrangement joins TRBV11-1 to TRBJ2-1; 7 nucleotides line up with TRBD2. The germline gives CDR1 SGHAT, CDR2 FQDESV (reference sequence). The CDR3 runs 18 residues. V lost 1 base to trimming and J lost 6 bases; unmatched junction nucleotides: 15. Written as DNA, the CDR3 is TGTGCCAGCAGCTTAGGGGGGGTTAGCGGGCCCCTCCTCAATGAGCAGTTCTTC. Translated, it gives CASSLGGVSGPLLNEQFF.

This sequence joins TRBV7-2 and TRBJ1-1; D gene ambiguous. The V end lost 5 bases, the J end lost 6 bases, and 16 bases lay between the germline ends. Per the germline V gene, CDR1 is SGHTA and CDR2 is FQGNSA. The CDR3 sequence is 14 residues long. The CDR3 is CASSVGRLSAEAFF. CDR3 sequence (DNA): TGTGCCAGCAGCGTGGGTCGGTTGTCTGCTGAAGCTTTCTTT.

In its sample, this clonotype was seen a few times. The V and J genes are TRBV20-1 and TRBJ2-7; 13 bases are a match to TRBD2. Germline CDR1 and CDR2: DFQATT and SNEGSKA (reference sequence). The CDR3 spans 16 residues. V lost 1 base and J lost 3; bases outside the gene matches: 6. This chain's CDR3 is CSARAPTSGRDYEQYF. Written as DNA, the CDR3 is TGCAGTGCTAGAGCCCCTACTAGCGGGAGGGACTACGAGCAGTACTTC.